These T cell receptor beta chains were read from a single sample in a study of monozygotic twins with inflammatory bowel disease. TCRdb re-analyzed the 5' RACE reads; it lists each CDR3 protein once, without DNA. Its table lists roughly 100,000 distinct CDR3 sequences. Sequenced: blood. These receptors all come from a human donor with ulcerative colitis or Crohn's disease, or a healthy co-twin of an affected twin (not recorded which). Each CDR3 is given with its conserved first and last residue. The order of the fields is V gene, J gene, clone size, CDR3 protein. Part of the rows lack a size; the others show once, few, many or a class for expanded clones.

>TRBV3-1|TRBJ2-7|NA
CASSQGSFEQYF
>TRBV4-3|TRBJ1-6|NA
CASSQNRTGAQPLHF
>TRBV14|TRBJ2-7|NA
CASSQEPRGVYEQYF
>TRBV7-2|TRBJ2-3|NA
CASSFQYRSTDTQYF
>TRBV5-1|TRBJ2-3|NA
CASSRIGGPTDTQYF
>TRBV9|TRBJ1-2|NA
CASSSRTVYGYTF
>TRBV27|TRBJ2-2|NA
CASSLVTSGMGNTGELFF
>TRBV4-1|TRBJ2-2|NA
CASSLRLAGVSGELFF
>TRBV6-5|TRBJ2-3|NA
CASSFLAGGVDTQYF
>TRBV24-1|TRBJ2-2|NA
CATSDRADTGELFF
>TRBV15|TRBJ2-7|NA
CATSIRTETYEQYF
>TRBV7-3|TRBJ1-2|NA
CASRKDAGPNYGYTF
>TRBV11-2|TRBJ2-1|NA
CASSLRGRGAASYNEQFF
>TRBV5-1|TRBJ2-2|NA
CASSLGTANTGELFF
>TRBV10-3|TRBJ2-1|NA
CAISEGGGPPYNEQFF
>TRBV11-2|TRBJ1-2|NA
CASSRSGQGRIYGYTF
>TRBV20-1|TRBJ2-1|NA
CRELGLAGGPNIFNEQFF
>TRBV18|TRBJ2-1|NA
CASSPRTGTSGTNEQFF
>TRBV15|TRBJ1-5|NA
CATSRVLGLSNQPQHF
>TRBV7-9|TRBJ1-2|NA
CAISLGDSVYTF
>TRBV20-1|TRBJ2-3|NA
CSARLAGEGDTQYF
>TRBV10-3|TRBJ2-7|NA
CAISDSGLSSYEQYF
>TRBV28|TRBJ2-2|NA
CASTGGGTGELFF
>TRBV12-3/TRBV12-4|TRBJ2-3|NA
CASNPGGYTQYF
>TRBV18|TRBJ2-7|NA
CASSSRGSGNSYEQYF
>TRBV5-6|TRBJ2-4|NA
CASSSALGDIQYF
>TRBV7-2|TRBJ1-4|NA
CASSLRGYNEKLFF
>TRBV5-1|TRBJ2-2|NA
CASSLSWTAANTGELFF
>TRBV29-1|TRBJ1-3|NA
CSVEDLYGANTIYF
>TRBV10-3|TRBJ1-4|NA
CAISAGTDVGELFF
>TRBV28|TRBJ2-7|NA
CASSLSPAPEQYF
>TRBV29-1|TRBJ2-3|NA
CSVERQGTDTQYF
>TRBV7-9|TRBJ1-1|NA
CASSRIRRGTEAFF
>TRBV7-2|TRBJ2-7|NA
CASSFTGVYEQYF
>TRBV9|TRBJ2-2|NA
CASSAGGYTGELFF
>TRBV7-2|TRBJ2-7|medium-sized
CASSPPLAGQYF
>TRBV7-2|TRBJ2-1|NA
CASSKGTGSRNEQFF
>TRBV18|TRBJ2-7|NA
CASSPGLAGETSSYEQYF
>TRBV4-2|TRBJ2-3|NA
CASSQGDRSTDTQYF
>TRBV7-9|TRBJ1-1|NA
CASSQRRGNTEAFF
>TRBV20-1|TRBJ2-5|NA
CSAKWTSGETQYF
>TRBV9|TRBJ1-2|NA
CASSVGEPRNGYTF
>TRBV7-2|TRBJ2-2|NA
CASSLVGTTNTGELFF
>TRBV7-9|TRBJ2-5|NA
CASSFIEGSQETQYF
>TRBV20-1|TRBJ2-3|NA
CSARGNTDTQYF
>TRBV29-1|TRBJ2-2|NA
CSVARSGELFF
>TRBV5-6|TRBJ1-2|NA
CASSLDRVMDGYTF
>TRBV4-1|TRBJ1-1|NA
CASSQFPGGGTGGKISRNTEAFF
>TRBV15|TRBJ2-1|NA
CATSKRLAAYNEQFF
>TRBV18|TRBJ1-5|NA
CASSRTGNGNGQPQHF
>TRBV10-3|TRBJ1-1|NA
CAIRQGEATEAFF
>TRBV20-1|TRBJ2-3|NA
CSARRPLALSTDTQYF
>TRBV5-1|TRBJ2-7|NA
CASSLDGTGWYEQYF
>TRBV4-2|TRBJ2-1|NA
CASSRGSGNNEQFF
>TRBV5-6|TRBJ2-7|NA
CASSLDWTSTYEQYF